The rows below give T cell receptor beta chains drawn from one sample of a study of neurological immune-mediated disorders. One entry per CDR3 protein results from TCRdb running MiXCR on the 5' RACE reads. The table has 45,000 to 55,000 distinct CDR3 sequences, over 9% seen once. What was sequenced was PBMCs. The receptor set was obtained from a woman aged 40 to 50 with HTLV-1-associated myelopathy (HAM/TSP). The conserved cysteine and the conserved F or W are not part of the CDR3 here. The order of the fields is clone size, V gene, CDR3 length, J gene, CDR3 protein. Rows may omit the clone size; those that give it use once, few, many or a size class.

many	TRBV7-3	13	TRBJ2-2	ASSFAGPNTGELF
many	TRBV5-1	14	TRBJ1-1	ASSPLQGRGGTEAF
NA	TRBV9	12	TRBJ1-1	ASSVGTGADRAF
many	TRBV7-3	10	TRBJ2-3	ASSSTGQSQY
many	TRBV7-2	14	TRBJ1-3	ASSFIPLTRGNTIY
many	TRBV12-5	9	TRBJ2-3	ASDFTDTQY
many	TRBV28	13	TRBJ2-1	ASSRGGGSYNEQF
few	TRBV20-1	13	TRBJ2-3	SARGSGGAGDTQY
many	TRBV12-5	10	TRBJ1-2	ASGLLGYGYT
many	TRBV29-1	10	TRBJ1-2	SVESGARGYT
many	TRBV6-5	16	TRBJ2-1	ASSYDRTGPVMNNEQF
many	TRBV11-3	11	TRBJ2-1	ASSTNSDNEQF
NA	TRBV12-3/TRBV12-4	12	TRBJ1-5	ARSLNRGTQPQH
many	TRBV20-1	13	TRBJ2-7	SARPARDRGNEQY
many	TRBV4-3	10	TRBJ2-1	ASSLHGDEQF
NA	TRBV12-3/TRBV12-4	11	TRBJ2-1	ASRGGPVNEQF
many	TRBV6-6	12	TRBJ1-6	ASSYNGLESPLH
many	TRBV20-1	13	TRBJ1-3	SARDSRGSGNTIY
many	TRBV3-1	12	TRBJ2-2	ASSRIENTGELF
many	TRBV4-1	13	TRBJ1-6	ASSQALRANSPLH
many	TRBV7-9	13	TRBJ2-1	ASSLVAGADNEQF
many	TRBV6-5	15	TRBJ2-6	ASRETSSVSGANVLT
many	TRBV12-3/TRBV12-4	11	TRBJ1-1	ASSLLQNTEAF
many	TRBV27	11	TRBJ1-2	ASRPRTGDGYT
many	TRBV6-5	14	TRBJ2-2	ASSYQGLAGTGELF
NA	TRBV7-6	13	TRBJ2-1	ASSPLQRGSNEQF
many	TRBV5-1	13	TRBJ2-7	ASSLSGGTSYEQY